The T cell receptor beta chain described here comes from a study of blood T cell repertoires in COVID-19. CDR1 is SNHLY and CDR2 is FYNNEI in the germline V gene. Deletions cut 3 bases from V and 7 bases from J, with 13 bases between. CDR3 length equals 14 residues. Resolution of symptoms, clearance, or two negative PCRs was present in recovered Cohort 3 donors. Original data processing: Amplification of reference gene primers was used by the study to estimate nucleated cell counts. Method: immunoSEQ multiplex PCR; TCRdb's copy keeps in-frame clones and lacks some. Clonal size and the V and J genes are those of that table, whereas D and trimming came from the DNA. In the table there are 110,000 to 150,000 clones, approximately 87% of which are singletons.

The source material was PBMCs or T cells enriched from blood (not recorded which). The chain recombines TRBV2 with TRBJ1-5, with D uncertain. This receptor was obtained from a man in his fifties or sixties who had recovered from COVID-19. The CDR3 bases are TGTGCCAGCAGTGAGAATCTCGGGGAGCAGCCCCAGCATTTT. Amino acid sequence: CASSENLGEQPQHF.